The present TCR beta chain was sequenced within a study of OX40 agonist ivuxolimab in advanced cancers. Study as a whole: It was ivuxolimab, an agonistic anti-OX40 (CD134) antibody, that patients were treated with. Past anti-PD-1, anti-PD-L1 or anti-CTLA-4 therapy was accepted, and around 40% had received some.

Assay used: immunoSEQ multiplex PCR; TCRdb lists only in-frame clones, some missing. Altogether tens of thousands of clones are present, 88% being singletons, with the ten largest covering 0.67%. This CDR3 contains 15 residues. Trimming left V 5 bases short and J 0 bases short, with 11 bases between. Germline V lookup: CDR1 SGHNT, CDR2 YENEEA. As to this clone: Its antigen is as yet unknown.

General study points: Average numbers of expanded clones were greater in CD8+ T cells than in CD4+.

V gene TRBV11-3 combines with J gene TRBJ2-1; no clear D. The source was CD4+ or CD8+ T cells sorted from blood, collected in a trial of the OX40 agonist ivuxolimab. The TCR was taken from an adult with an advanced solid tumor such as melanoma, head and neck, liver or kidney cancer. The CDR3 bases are TGTGCCAGCAGCCAACGCGTGGGCTCCTACAATGAGCAGTTCTTC. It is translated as CASSQRVGSYNEQFF.